This passage covers 18 T cell receptor beta chains from one sample sequenced in a study of a mutant IDH1 vaccine in newly diagnosed glioma (dated by TCRdb to the early 2020s). The time point label corresponds to: week 35, safety follow-up. Every vaccine dose consisted of 300 ug of a 20-mer mutant IDH1 peptide in Montanide, administered subcutaneously together with topical imiquimod. The antigens for these receptors are not known. Library creation used the immunoSEQ multiplex PCR assay. The immuneACCESS repertoire file appears here via TCRdb, limited to in-frame rearrangements. These files lack a portion of the clones; in checked studies, under half of the deficit traces to unresolved V genes, and the cause of the others is not known. The sample profile shows 68,000 or so clones; roughly 80% of them were found once. The ten largest clones add up to less than 15% of the sample. Source: PBMCs, taken from a glioma patient whose treatment included an IDH1 peptide vaccine. Receptors originate from a man between 18 and 29 years old with glioma.

V gene TRBV4-3 combines with J gene TRBJ2-3; weak D call: TRBD2 (5 bases). The V gene's germline CDR1 is LGHNA and CDR2 YSLEER. The ends were cut back, 4 bases at V and 6 bases at J, with 11 bases in the middle. This CDR3 contains 13 residues. This chain's CDR3 is CASSPRLLDTQYF. CDR3 sequence (DNA): TGCGCCAGCAGCCCCCGACTACTTGATACGCAGTATTTT.

The J gene is TRBJ2-7, the V gene TRBV29-1, with 8 bases fitting TRBD1. After removal of 6 bases from V and 1 base from J, the junction contained 5 bases not matched to a gene. The germline V gene encodes CDR1 SQVTM and CDR2 ANQGSEA. CDR3 length: 13 amino acids. CDR3: CSVRGTGSYEQYF. CDR3 DNA: TGCAGCGTCCGCGGGACAGGTTCCTACGAGCAGTACTTC.

J is TRBJ2-7 and V is TRBV2; 9 nucleotides agree with TRBD1. This CDR3 comprises 15 residues. CDR1 and CDR2 from the germline V gene are SNHLY and FYNNEI. V was pared by 6 bases and J by 5 bases, with 11 bases of the junction left unmatched. CDR3 region: CASRDPGTGNHEQYF. CDR3 coding DNA: TGTGCCAGCAGGGACCCCGGGACAGGGAACCACGAGCAGTACTTC.

The genes are TRBV5-6 and TRBJ1-2, with TRBD1 matching over 10 bases. The CDR3 is 14 amino acids. Germline V CDR1 and CDR2: SGHDT, YYEEEE. V shed 3 bases and J 4 bases; nucleotides not matched to a gene: 3. Written as DNA, the CDR3 is TGTGCCAGCAGCTCGGGGACAGGGGCCTATGGCTACACCTTC. Amino acids: CASSSGTGAYGYTF.

The chain couples TRBV25-1 to TRBJ1-1; D unresolved. From germline, CDR1 is MGHDK and CDR2 SYGVNS. This CDR3 comprises 14 residues. V was pared by 6 bases and J by 1 base, with 12 bases between. The CDR3 nucleotides are TGTGCCAGCAGGGACGCCTGGGCGAACACTGAAGCTTTCTTT. It is translated as CASRDAWANTEAFF.

The chain recombines TRBV19 with TRBJ2-6; D possibly matches TRBD1 or TRBD2 (7 bases each). The length of the CDR3 is 15 residues. Trimming shortened V by 6 bases and J by 2 bases, and 11 bases separated the two germline ends. CDR1 LNHDA and CDR2 SQIVND come from the germline V gene (reference sequence). This chain's CDR3 is CASSRGRAGANVLTF. The CDR3 nucleotides are TGTGCCAGTAGCAGGGGGAGGGCTGGGGCCAACGTCCTGACTTTC.

This clone came up once. This chain uses TRBV4-1 with TRBJ2-5, with TRBD1 matching 8 bases. The CDR3 is made up of 15 amino acids. After removal of 4 bases from V and 5 bases from J, the junction contained 9 bases not matched to a gene. Germline V gene sequence: CDR1 MGHRA, CDR2 YSYEKL. CDR3 nucleotides: TGCGCCAGCAGCCTCCGGACAGGGCAGGGGGAGACCCAGTACTTC. This codes for CASSLRTGQGETQYF.

The V and J genes are TRBV5-4 and TRBJ1-1; a weak D match, TRBD1 (6 bases). Germline CDR1 and CDR2: SGHNT and YYREEE (reference sequence). The CDR3 loop spans 13 amino acids. The V gene lost 3 bases and the J gene lost 7 bases, with 13 bases spanning the gap. The CDR3 protein is CASSSWGQGEAFF. The CDR3 nucleotides are TGTGCCAGCAGCTCCTGGGGGCAGGGTGAAGCTTTCTTT.

This rearrangement joins TRBV15 to TRBJ1-6; possible D gene TRBD1, 5 bases. Trimming removed 0 bases from V and 7 bases from J, with 16 bases in between. Germline assignment: CDR1 LNHNV and CDR2 YYDKDF (reference sequence). This CDR3 is 17 amino acids long. CDR3 region: CATSRDPPGRGNSPLHF. CDR3 in DNA: TGTGCCACCAGCAGAGACCCCCCCGGACGGGGGAATTCACCCCTCCACTTT.

V usage is TRBV5-1 and J usage is TRBJ1-4, with D uncertain. The CDR3 is 16 amino acids. Germline lookup yields CDR1 SGHRS and CDR2 YFSETQ. Deletions cut 0 bases from V and 8 bases from J, with 17 bases between. The CDR3 region is CASSLARGSADEKLFF. CDR3 coding DNA: TGCGCCAGCAGCTTGGCCCGAGGCAGCGCAGACGAAAAACTGTTTTTT.

This chain joins TRBV19 and TRBJ2-7; maybe TRBD1 (6 bases). The CDR3 consists of 13 residues. The V end lost 5 bases, the J end lost 1 base, and 9 bases lay between the germline ends. The germline CDR1 and CDR2 sequences are LNHDA and SQIVND (reference sequence). Here the CDR3 DNA reads TGTGCCAGTAGTCGCACAGGGTCCTACGAGCAGTACTTC. It is translated as CASSRTGSYEQYF.

This clone occurred once. This rearrangement joins TRBV19 to TRBJ2-7; D is perhaps TRBD2 (7 bases). There are 15 residues in the CDR3. Germline V CDR1 and CDR2: LNHDA, SQIVND (reference sequence). V was cut by 5 bases and J by 2 bases, with 16 bases left in between. CDR3 DNA: TGTGCCAGTAGTGGCAGGGGAGGGAGGGCCTACGAGCAGTACTTC. It codes for CASSGRGGRAYEQYF.

This clone showed up just a few times. In DNA, the CDR3 is TGTGCCAGCAGCTTCAGGGTAAACACTGAAGCTTTCTTT. The encoded protein is CASSFRVNTEAFF. The V call is TRBV7-9, the J call TRBJ1-1, with a possible D match to TRBD1 (5 bases). CDR1 is SEHNR, CDR2 FQNEAQ, per germline (reference sequence). The CDR3 extends over 13 amino acids. Trimming took off 3 bases at V and 2 bases at J, with 7 bases between the two ends.

The chain joins TRBV10-3 to TRBJ2-3, with D hard to call. CDR1 and CDR2 from the germline V gene are ENHRY and SYGVKD. This CDR3 has 11 residues. V was clipped by 3 bases and J by 7 bases, with 5 bases between them. Written as DNA, the CDR3 is TGTGCCATCAGTGAAGGAAATACGCAGTATTTT. Its protein is CAISEGNTQYF.

This clone was observed a single time. This chain joins TRBV2 and TRBJ2-5; the D gene could be TRBD1 or TRBD2 (5 bases each). Germline V gene sequence: CDR1 SNHLY, CDR2 FYNNEI. With 8 bases removed from V and 1 base from J, the gap between germline ends came to 11 bases. This CDR3 is built from 13 residues. The CDR3 DNA follows: TGTGCCAGCCTCCGGGACGTCCAAGAGACCCAGTACTTC. Its protein is CASLRDVQETQYF.

CDR3 in amino acids: CASSQDARVLFF. CDR3 DNA: TGTGCCAGCAGCCAAGATGCTAGAGTGCTGTTTTTT. The chain carries TRBV4-2 and TRBJ2-2; D is unclear. The germline V and J ends were trimmed by 0 bases and 13 bases, with 9 bases remaining between them. The CDR3 contains 12 residues. Germline V gene lookup returns CDR1 LGHNA and CDR2 YNFKEQ.

The chain carries TRBV28 and TRBJ2-3; the D is unclear. The CDR3 sequence is 14 residues long. Germline lookup yields CDR1 MDHEN and CDR2 SYDVKM. V was shortened by 2 bases and J by 1 base, with 7 bases between the two germline ends. The CDR3 nucleotides are TGTGCCAGCAGTTTAAACTATCGCACAGATACGCAGTATTTT. Amino acids: CASSLNYRTDTQYF.

This chain links TRBV7-6 with TRBJ2-2, with 14 bases that match TRBD2. J gave up 7 bases and V 1 base, and 5 bases lay outside the gene matches. Germline V gene data show CDR1 as SGHVS and CDR2 as FNYEAQ. The CDR3 is 17 residues long. The CDR3 nucleotides read TGTGCCAGCAGCTTAGGACTAGCGGGAGGGCCCAACGGGGAGCTGTTTTTT. It is translated as CASSLGLAGGPNGELFF.